Each of the 30 T cell receptor beta chains below was sequenced from the same sample in a study of T-cell memory formation after mild COVID-19. MiXCR was run by TCRdb on the 5' RACE reads, yielding one entry per CDR3 protein. The sample shows fewer than 650,000 distinct CDR3 sequences, 17% of them seen only once. Sequencing was done on a sample of PBMCs or a T cell subset sorted from them (not recorded which). Every receptor here comes from an adult woman who had mild COVID-19 (a few samples of this study predate the infection). Cell type and time point are not known.

The rearrangement links TRBV24-1 to TRBJ2-3; 11 bases agree with TRBD2. This CDR3 is 16 amino acids long. Germline values: CDR1 KGHDR, CDR2 SFDVKD. J lost 6 bases, V lost 6 bases, and 10 bases had no gene match. CDR3 in DNA: TGTGCCACCAGTCCTGGGGGACTAGCGGATACTGATACGCAGTATTTT. Amino acid sequence: CATSPGGLADTDTQYF.

V gene TRBV24-1 combines with J gene TRBJ1-1; D is perhaps TRBD1 (5 bases). Germline-derived CDR1 and CDR2 are KGHDR and SFDVKD. With 2 bases removed from V and 3 bases from J, the gap between germline ends came to 12 bases. This CDR3 contains 15 residues. In DNA form, the CDR3 reads TGTGCCACCAGTGATTCTGGACGGGGGGACACTGAAGCTTTCTTT. It encodes CATSDSGRGDTEAFF.

This clonotype was seen a few times. The chain is built from TRBV28 and TRBJ2-1; 10 nucleotides agree with TRBD1. CDR3 length equals 16 residues. CDR1 and CDR2 from the germline V gene are MDHEN and SYDVKM. With 1 base clipped from V and 7 bases from J, the junction kept 7 bases outside the gene matches. The CDR3 reads CASSLLPGQGSNEQFF. The CDR3 region has the DNA TGTGCCAGCAGTTTATTGCCGGGACAGGGGAGTAATGAGCAGTTCTTC.

At least ten counts were recorded for this clonotype. The V call is TRBV5-6, the J call TRBJ2-1, with D possibly called TRBD1 or TRBD2 (5 bases each). V lost 5 bases and J 4 bases, leaving 10 bases between the germline ends. The V gene's germline CDR1 is SGHDT and CDR2 YYEEEE. The CDR3 runs to 13 residues. CDR3 region: CASSGTGYNEQFF. CDR3 bases: TGTGCCAGCAGTGGGACGGGATACAATGAGCAGTTCTTC.

This clonotype was observed a handful of times. The chain has TRBV12-3 or TRBV12-4 and TRBJ1-4; D ambiguous. This CDR3 is built from 13 residues. V was cut by 0 bases and J by 8 bases, with 7 bases left in between. Here the CDR3 reads CASSLAQREKLFF. The CDR3 DNA reads as TGTGCCAGCAGTTTAGCGCAACGAGAAAAACTGTTTTTT.

V gene TRBV2 combines with J gene TRBJ2-3; D not certain. Looked up from germline, CDR1 is SNHLY and CDR2 is FYNNEI. This CDR3 region has 13 residues. Trimming cost V 1 base and J 8 bases, with 10 bases left between them. CDR3 region: CASSEGVVSTQYF. CDR3 DNA sequence: TGTGCCAGCAGTGAAGGGGTAGTGAGTACGCAGTATTTT.

This clonotype was detected a few times. This sequence joins TRBV27 and TRBJ1-5; no firm D call. CDR1 and CDR2 from the germline V gene are MNHEY and SMNVEV (reference sequence). V was clipped by 0 bases and J by 3 bases, with 3 bases between them. The CDR3 sequence is 13 residues long. CDR3 nucleotides: TGTGCCAGCAGTTTATCACTCAATCAGCCCCAGCATTTT. The encoded protein is CASSLSLNQPQHF.

The chain combines TRBV10-3 with TRBJ2-5, with a possible D match to TRBD1 (6 bases). The V end lost 3 bases, the J end lost 5 bases, and 13 bases lay between the germline ends. CDR1 ENHRY and CDR2 SYGVKD come from the germline V gene. This CDR3 contains 14 residues. The CDR3 spells CAISEGTRRETQYF. The CDR3 region has the DNA TGTGCCATCAGTGAAGGGACAAGACGGGAGACCCAGTACTTC.

The table lists this clonotype with a few counts. The CDR3 region has the DNA TGTGCCATCAGTTTCGGGACAGGGGGTCCCTACGAGCAGTACTTC. Translation: CAISFGTGGPYEQYF. The chain has TRBV10-3 and TRBJ2-7; 11 positions agree with TRBD1. The CDR3 loop spans 15 amino acids. Germline CDR1 is ENHRY and CDR2 is SYGVKD. V gave up 5 bases and J gave up 2 bases; unmatched junction bases: 5.

This rearrangement joins TRBV29-1 to TRBJ1-1, with 9 positions matching TRBD1. Germline-derived CDR1 and CDR2 are SQVTM and ANQGSEA. The CDR3 has 13 residues. J gave up 5 bases and V 7 bases, and 8 bases lay outside the gene matches. CDR3: CSAQGAKGTEAFF. DNA of the CDR3: TGCAGCGCACAGGGGGCGAAGGGAACTGAAGCTTTCTTT.

V is TRBV5-1 and J is TRBJ2-4; D is ambiguous. CDR3 length: 15 residues. V dropped 4 bases and J dropped 0 bases, with 11 bases sitting between them. Germline CDR1 SGHRS, CDR2 YFSETQ. The CDR3 DNA is TGCGCCAGCAGCCTGGGGTTTCAAGCCAAAAACATTCAGTACTTC. It encodes CASSLGFQAKNIQYF.

In this sample, this clonotype turned up a few times. The V call is TRBV7-3, the J call TRBJ2-3, with a possible D match to TRBD1 (6 bases). Germline V gene data show CDR1 as SGHTA and CDR2 as FQGTGA. The CDR3 length is 15 residues. V lost 5 bases and J 4 bases, leaving 16 bases between the germline ends. The CDR3 protein is CASSQDWGLSDTQYF. The CDR3 DNA is TGTGCCAGCAGCCAGGACTGGGGGCTCTCAGATACGCAGTATTTT.

V usage is TRBV6-6 and J usage is TRBJ1-5; D may be TRBD1 (5 bases). Per the germline V gene, CDR1 is MNHNY and CDR2 is SVGAGI (reference sequence). V lost 2 bases and J lost 6, with 11 bases in between. The CDR3 has 14 residues. CDR3 residues: CASSYGGAGQPQHF. The CDR3 DNA reads TGTGCCAGCAGTTACGGGGGAGCGGGTCAGCCCCAGCATTTT.

This clonotype was seen only a few times. This chain uses TRBV5-1 with TRBJ2-1; 9 bases are shared with TRBD2. The CDR3 length is 16 residues. Losses at the gene ends were 0 bases for V and 6 bases for J; bases not matched to a gene: 7. Germline-derived CDR1 and CDR2 are SGHRS and YFSETQ. CDR3 nucleotide sequence: TGCGCCAGCAGCTTGGGGGCGGGGGGGCCCAGCAATGAGCAGTTCTTC. Its translation is CASSLGAGGPSNEQFF.

In this sample, this clonotype turned up many times. J is TRBJ2-1 and V is TRBV7-9, with D uncertain. This CDR3 contains 14 residues. CDR1 SEHNR and CDR2 FQNEAQ come from the germline V gene (reference sequence). Trimming took 0 bases from V and 2 from J, leaving 5 bases between them. The DNA for the CDR3 is TGTGCCAGCAGCTTAGCAGGGACCTACAATGAGCAGTTCTTC. Translation gives CASSLAGTYNEQFF.

This clonotype was detected a few times. The gene calls are TRBV3-1 and TRBJ1-5; 9 bases are a match to TRBD1. Per germline, CDR1 LGHDT and CDR2 YNNKEL (reference sequence). The CDR3 runs 15 residues. J gave up 4 bases and V 3 bases, and 4 bases lay outside the gene matches. Here the CDR3 reads CASSHTGQGNQPQHF. The DNA for the CDR3 is TGTGCCAGCAGCCACACGGGACAGGGTAATCAGCCCCAGCATTTT.

The genes are TRBV7-2 and TRBJ1-4; 8 bases line up with TRBD1. There are 14 residues in the CDR3. Trimming took 4 bases from V and 7 from J; bases not matched to a gene: 5. Germline CDR1 and CDR2: SGHTA and FQGNSA. In nucleotides, the CDR3 is TGTGCCAGCAGCTCTGACAGGGGAAGTGAAAAACTGTTTTTT. It is translated as CASSSDRGSEKLFF.

The table lists this clonotype with a few counts. The V gene is TRBV14, the J gene TRBJ1-6; no reliable D call. Trimming took off 3 bases at V and 8 bases at J, with 11 bases between the two ends. Germline CDR1 is SGHDN and CDR2 is FVKESK. CDR3 length: 14 residues. CDR3 sequence: CASSQDAGYSPLHF. The CDR3 bases are TGTGCCAGCAGCCAGGACGCAGGATATTCACCCCTCCACTTT.

Only a few counts were recorded for this clonotype. The chain employs TRBV12-3 or TRBV12-4 and TRBJ2-5; a weak D match, TRBD2 (5 bases). The CDR3 sequence is 14 residues long. V was pared by 2 bases and J by 3 bases, with 10 bases between. The CDR3 spells CASSLSGLEETQYF. The CDR3 DNA reads TGTGCCAGCAGTTTAAGCGGACTCGAAGAGACCCAGTACTTC.

This clonotype was counted many times. The chain combines TRBV20-1 with TRBJ2-5; possible D gene TRBD1, 6 bases. Trimming removed 1 base from V and 2 bases from J, with 11 bases in between. This CDR3 is built from 14 residues. Germline CDR1 and CDR2: DFQATT and SNEGSKA (reference sequence). CDR3 bases: TGCAGTGCTAGAGCTGGACAGTCGCAAGAGACCCAGTACTTC. Translation gives CSARAGQSQETQYF.

The chain uses TRBV19 and TRBJ1-2; D possibly corresponds to TRBD1 (6 bases). The CDR3 is made up of 14 amino acids. The germline V and J ends were trimmed by 7 bases and 5 bases, with 17 bases remaining between them. Germline V gene data show CDR1 as LNHDA and CDR2 as SQIVND (reference sequence). The CDR3 DNA follows: TGTGCCAGTATTCGGACAGCTGGGGGTTATGGCTACACCTTC. Amino acids: CASIRTAGGYGYTF.

The CDR3 coding sequence is TGTGCCAGCAGTTTCGAGACAGGGGAAGGCTACACCTTC. This sequence encodes CASSFETGEGYTF. This chain connects TRBV27 to TRBJ1-2; TRBD1 agrees at 8 bases. V shed 3 bases and J 8 bases; nucleotides not matched to a gene: 5. This CDR3 comprises 13 residues. Per the germline V gene, CDR1 is MNHEY and CDR2 is SMNVEV (reference sequence).

The chain combines TRBV5-4 with TRBJ2-2; TRBD2 agrees at 13 bases. This CDR3 is built from 18 residues. V gave up 4 bases and J gave up 4 bases; unmatched junction bases: 10. In germline, CDR1 is SGHNT, CDR2 YYREEE (reference sequence). The CDR3 here is CASSPALLAGGPTGELFF. CDR3 in DNA: TGTGCCAGCAGCCCTGCACTACTAGCGGGGGGGCCCACCGGGGAGCTGTTTTTT.

The table lists this clonotype with a few counts. V and J are TRBV30 and TRBJ1-5; possible D gene TRBD1, 5 bases. The germline CDR1 and CDR2 sequences are GTSNPN and SVGIG (reference sequence). The CDR3 runs to 14 residues. V gave up 2 bases and J gave up 2 bases, with 10 bases separating them. Written as DNA, the CDR3 is TGTGCCTGGAGTCAGGGAACCCGCAATCAGCCCCAGCATTTT. Residues: CAWSQGTRNQPQHF.

The chain is built from TRBV6-6 and TRBJ2-7, with 10 nucleotides matching TRBD1. Germline loops: CDR1 MNHNY, CDR2 SVGAGI (reference sequence). The CDR3 is 15 amino acids. V was clipped by 4 bases and J by 5 bases; unmatched bases: 8. The CDR3 bases are TGTGCCAGCAGTTCCCGGGACAGGGGACCCGACGAGCAGTACTTC. This encodes CASSSRDRGPDEQYF.

This clonotype appeared a few times. Here the CDR3 reads CASKGHSTGELFF. The CDR3 coding sequence is TGTGCCAGCAAGGGACACAGCACCGGGGAGCTGTTTTTT. This chain joins TRBV12-3 or TRBV12-4 and TRBJ2-2; D may be TRBD1 (6 bases). Trimming stripped 7 bases from V and 4 bases from J, with 10 bases between. The CDR3 is 13 amino acids.

This clonotype was counted only a few times. This rearrangement joins TRBV11-2 to TRBJ2-3; TRBD2 agrees at 10 bases. Losses at the gene ends were 1 base for V and 0 bases for J; bases not matched to a gene: 13. The germline CDR1 and CDR2 sequences are SGHAT and FQNNGV. CDR3 length equals 20 residues. The CDR3: CASSLVNRLEAGGSTDTQYF. In nucleotides, the CDR3 is TGTGCCAGCAGCTTAGTAAACCGACTTGAAGCGGGGGGGAGCACAGATACGCAGTATTTT.

This rearrangement joins TRBV12-5 to TRBJ2-7; D remains ambiguous. The CDR3 has 13 residues. Between the trimmed V and J ends, which lost 5 bases and 2 bases, there was a span of 10 bases. CDR1 LGHNT and CDR2 FRNRAP come from the germline V gene. This CDR3 is CASGSTVPYEQYF. The CDR3 region has the DNA TGTGCTAGTGGTAGCACGGTACCCTACGAGCAGTACTTC.

V gene TRBV7-8 combines with J gene TRBJ2-5; 9 nucleotides agree with TRBD2. V shed 5 bases, J shed 4 bases, and the junction held 11 bases outside the gene matches. The CDR3 has 16 residues. CDR1 and CDR2 from the germline V gene are SGHVS and FQNEAQ. In nucleotides, the CDR3 is TGTGCCAGCAGCCCCGGGGGCGGGGGGGCCGGAGAGACCCAGTACTTC. Its translation: CASSPGGGGAGETQYF.

This chain joins TRBV29-1 and TRBJ2-7; 9 bases align to TRBD2. V trimming: 6 bases; J trimming: 4 bases; junction bases outside the gene matches: 7. CDR3 length equals 13 residues. The germline CDR1 and CDR2 sequences are SQVTM and ANQGSEA. CDR3 sequence (DNA): TGCAGCGTGGCGGGAGGGAGGGCTTACGAGCAGTACTTC. It codes for CSVAGGRAYEQYF.